This T cell receptor beta chain emerged from a study of shared clonotypes between healthy human individuals (TCRdb year 2020). As for the study more broadly: A few men and a couple of women, aged 18 to 49 years, made up the cohort. For each donor, three plates each were used for CD4 naive and CD4 memory, two plates were used for CD8 naive, and one plate was used for CD8 memory. To estimate repertoire size and how much clonotype sharing occurs between individuals, the study deeply sequenced the blood TCR repertoires of five healthy adults. Different laboratories and diverse techniques were used to prepare libraries and sequence TCR repertoires, to increase sequencing depth and limit assay-specific biases. Each donor's leukapheresis produced roughly between roughly 0.85 and 10 billion PBMCs. The investigation overall reported the following: Naive subsets generally had larger estimated clonotype richness than memory subsets. Incomplete sequencing was indicated by rarefaction of sorted-subset datasets, despite the large sequencing depth. The genetic and exposure-history diversity represented was limited by the small number of donors. Only blood was sampled, and tissue TCR repertoires likely differ from those in blood. Higher generation probabilities were observed for clonotypes shared by all four sorted-subset donors than for non-shared clonotypes. Pairwise subsampling indicated that sequencing depth was expected to affect the degree of clonotype sharing among donors. Sharing across four donors was observed for around 5% of naive CD4, around 3.5% of naive CD8, about 2.5% of memory CD4, and about 0.38% of memory CD8 clonotypes.

Healthy HIV-negative adults with no recently reported acute infections or vaccinations were included as donors. Every donor was a Caucasian adult living in Nashville, Tennessee, USA. Magnetic negative selection was used to enrich CD4+ T cells, after which naive cells were positively selected on CD45RA and the negative fraction became the memory subset. Blood was obtained by leukapheresis, after which PBMCs were separated by Ficoll-Histopaque density gradient centrifugation and cryopreserved in liquid nitrogen vapor phase. Analytical flow cytometry was used to check the purity and quantity of every magnetically sorted T cell population. From each sorted fraction, genomic DNA was isolated and quantified by UV absorbance on a Nanodrop 2000c. A note on this clone: Which antigen it targets is not known. No clone much larger than this one lies a single base away; base qualities are absent.

TCR CDR3 regions were amplified from genomic DNA by multiplex PCR using the deep immunoSEQ assay. Extracted genomic DNA from each cell subset was spread evenly across all wells of several immunoSEQ 96-well plates, with each plate serving as a replicate. For sorted subsets, approximately 210 ng of genomic DNA, equivalent to around 31,000 T cell genomes, went into each replicate PCR. The purified libraries were quantified using a Qubit 3.0 fluorometer, sized with a Bioanalyzer 2100, and then quantified again using the KAPA Library Quantification kit. Every immunoSEQ 96-well plate was sequenced on a dedicated single-read 150-cycle Illumina NextSeq 550 flow cell. The published analysis was carried out like this. The immunoSEQ output contained only junctional sequences without quality scores, so filtering could not match that applied to full-length reads. To assign V/J genes and CDR3, sequences were annotated using PyIR, a Python wrapper for IgBLAST v1.9, with IMGT germline references. Reads with weak V/J assignments (E-value above 1e-6), missing CDR3, stop codons, out-of-frame junctions, or ambiguous translated residues were removed. A V3J clonotype was defined by an identical inferred V gene, J gene, and CDR3 amino acid sequence. To compute the percentage overlap between repertoires, the number of shared unique clonotypes was divided by the size of the smaller repertoire. Richness of each repertoire was evaluated using RTK rarefaction, the Chao1 estimator, and Recon v2.1 estimates of unobserved clonotypes. OLGA was used to compute generation probabilities for all TCRbeta clonotypes that the gDNA method yielded from several donors. Not all clones reach the TCRdb copy of this immuneACCESS table, which keeps in-frame sequences only. Checked studies attribute under half of the gap to unresolved V genes and leave the rest unexplained. The DNA was the basis for D and trimming; V, J and clone size are from that table. The sample table lists about 1 million clones, more than 65% of them with a count of one. Roughly 1.5% of the sample comes from the top ten.

Sequenced sample: memory CD4+ T cells sorted from blood. Explained via the paper, the cell subset or site label denotes: CD45RA-negative fraction. The receptor's source is a man aged 18 to 29 in good health.

The nucleotides read TGTGCCAGCCGGAAGGACAGGAACACCGGGGAGCTGTTTTTT. Its product reads: CASRKDRNTGELFF. The sequence links TRBV6-6 to TRBJ2-2; the D region possibly corresponds to TRBD1 (6 bases align). The germline V gene (reference sequence) specifies MNHNY as CDR1 and SVGAGI as CDR2. The CDR3 holds 14 amino acids from the cysteine to the phenylalanine. Only the CDR3 portion is preserved as DNA: 42 bases, with reading frame beginning at the first base. V was cut back by 8 bases and J by 1 base, leaving a gap of 11 bases between them.